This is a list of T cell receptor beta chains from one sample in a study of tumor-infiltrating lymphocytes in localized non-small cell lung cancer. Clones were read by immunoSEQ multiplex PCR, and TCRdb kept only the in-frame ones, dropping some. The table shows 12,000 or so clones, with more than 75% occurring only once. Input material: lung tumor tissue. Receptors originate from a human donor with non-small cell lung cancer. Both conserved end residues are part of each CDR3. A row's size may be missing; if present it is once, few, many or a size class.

CDR3: CAWLNYGYTF
J: TRBJ1-2
size: .
V: TRBV30

CDR3: CASSAGTGNTEAFF
J: TRBJ1-1
size: few
V: TRBV5-6

CDR3: CASSPELAGGVGEQFF
J: TRBJ2-1
size: .
V: TRBV7-9

CDR3: CASSPVGPGQGFSYEQYF
J: TRBJ2-7
size: .
V: TRBV21-1

CDR3: CASSEEGQLTDTQYF
J: TRBJ2-3
size: .
V: TRBV2

CDR3: CASSYDGKGPYGYTF
J: TRBJ1-2
size: .
V: TRBV6-6

CDR3: CASSDRDIHQPQHF
J: TRBJ1-5
size: .
V: TRBV6-5

CDR3: CASSLVPTSGSAYEQYF
J: TRBJ2-7
size: .
V: TRBV5-1

CDR3: CASSLGWALKNTGELFF
J: TRBJ2-2
size: .
V: TRBV7-8

CDR3: CASSPWTGFSEQYF
J: TRBJ2-7
size: .
V: TRBV27

CDR3: CATGLDTQYF
J: TRBJ2-3
size: .
V: TRBV15

CDR3: CASRMVDNQPQHF
J: TRBJ1-5
size: .
V: TRBV6-1

CDR3: CASSPDLVAGVDEQYF
J: TRBJ2-7
size: .
V: TRBV5-4

CDR3: CASSPRPQRPQHF
J: TRBJ1-5
size: once
V: TRBV9

CDR3: CASSFIAGANNEQFF
J: TRBJ2-1
size: .
V: TRBV5-4

CDR3: CASRMGATQSNEQFF
J: TRBJ2-1
size: .
V: TRBV19

CDR3: CASSERGWVKNIQYF
J: TRBJ2-4
size: .
V: TRBV6-1

CDR3: CASSPPGRYTGELFF
J: TRBJ2-2
size: .
V: TRBV18

CDR3: CAIKGVNYEQYF
J: TRBJ2-7
size: .
V: TRBV10-3

CDR3: CASSAVAGGSGYEQYF
J: TRBJ2-7
size: .
V: TRBV10-1

CDR3: CASSLAGVSYEQYF
J: TRBJ2-7
size: once
V: TRBV5-1

CDR3: CASSGKGGQGRNQPQHF
J: TRBJ1-5
size: .
V: TRBV6-1